One sample yielded the 11 T cell receptor beta chains listed below, sequenced in a study of cytomegalovirus exposure and HLA in healthy donors. PCR was performed using 60 Vbeta and 13 Jbeta primers. This table comes from immunoSEQ multiplex PCR, and its TCRdb copy is limited to in-frame clones, with some not included. Of around 90,000 clones in the sample, about four fifths were seen once. Sequencing was performed on PBMCs. These receptors all come from a male donor in good health and CMV-seropositive.

This clone was recorded once. This sequence joins TRBV9 and TRBJ1-2, with 12 bases matching TRBD1. The germline gives CDR1 SGDLS, CDR2 YYNGEE. CDR3 length: 15 residues. Trimming took 4 bases from V and 4 from J; bases not matched to a gene: 5. The CDR3 region is CASSPGTGGVYGYTF. For the CDR3, the DNA is TGTGCCAGCAGCCCCGGGACAGGGGGCGTCTATGGCTACACCTTC.

The chain recombines TRBV5-1 with TRBJ1-5; the match to TRBD1 covers 7 bases. The junction had 8 bases not matched to a gene; V was cut back by 0 bases and J by 5 bases. This CDR3 spans 16 amino acids. CDR1 and CDR2 (germline): SGHRS, YFSETQ. The CDR3 coding sequence is TGCGCCAGCAGCTTGGGCGAGGGGGCTACCGATCAGCCCCAGCATTTT. It translates to CASSLGEGATDQPQHF.

This chain links TRBV6-1 with TRBJ1-5; D not certain. Germline V gene data show CDR1 as MNHNS and CDR2 as SASEGT. V lost 3 bases, J lost 5 bases, and 5 bases lay in between. This CDR3 comprises 12 residues. The CDR3 DNA is TGTGCCAGCAGTGAGTTCGATCAGCCCCAGCATTTT. As protein: CASSEFDQPQHF.

This chain connects TRBV19 to TRBJ1-2; D is uncertain. Germline CDR1 is LNHDA and CDR2 is SQIVND (reference sequence). V was trimmed by 3 bases and J by 0 bases, leaving 8 bases between them. This CDR3 region has 14 residues. The CDR3 sequence: CASSISGTNYGYTF. In DNA, the CDR3 is TGTGCCAGTAGTATTTCGGGGACTAACTATGGCTACACCTTC. The full variable domain, its missing parts supplied by reference TRBV19 and TRBJ1-2, is DGGITQSPKYLFRKEGQNVTLSCEQNLNHDAMYWYRQDPGQGLRLIYYSQIVNDFQKGDIAEGYSVSREKKESFPLTVTSAQKNPTAFYLCASSISGTNYGYTFGSGTRLTVV.

V is TRBV27 and J is TRBJ1-4, with a weak D call TRBD1 (5 bases). Trimming took 6 bases from V and 8 from J, leaving 16 bases between them. This CDR3 comprises 14 residues. Germline loops: CDR1 MNHEY, CDR2 SMNVEV (reference sequence). The CDR3 spells CASRSAGLGEKLFF. CDR3 DNA: TGTGCCAGCAGATCGGCAGGGTTAGGGGAAAAACTGTTTTTT.

V is TRBV12-5 and J is TRBJ2-3; 10 bases are shared with TRBD2. The CDR3 is 15 amino acids. Germline V gene data show CDR1 as LGHNT and CDR2 as FRNRAP. J lost 5 bases, V lost 3 bases, and 5 bases had no gene match. As DNA, the CDR3 is TGTGCTAGTGGTTTAGCTAGCGGGGGTCAAGATACGCAGTATTTT. It translates to CASGLASGGQDTQYF.

The genes are TRBV7-8 and TRBJ1-5; 8 nucleotides align to TRBD1. CDR1 is SGHVS and CDR2 is FQNEAQ in the germline V gene. The junction had 13 bases not matched to a gene; V was cut back by 5 bases and J by 7 bases. This CDR3 is built from 16 residues. The CDR3 nucleotides read TGTGCCAGCAGCCGAACCGACAGGGGCGGAGGGCAGCCCCAGCATTTT. It translates to CASSRTDRGGGQPQHF.

The chain is built from TRBV6-1 and TRBJ2-7; D possibly corresponds to TRBD1 (5 bases). The CDR3 contains 12 residues. Trimming took 8 bases from V and 2 from J, leaving 10 bases between them. The V gene's germline CDR1 is MNHNS and CDR2 SASEGT. The CDR3 DNA reads as TGTGCCAGCCTTGGACAAACCTACGAGCAGTACTTC. Encoded protein: CASLGQTYEQYF.

The chain couples TRBV19 to TRBJ2-3; 12 bases agree with TRBD2. The V gene's germline CDR1 is LNHDA and CDR2 SQIVND (reference sequence). The CDR3 sequence is 16 residues long. V was pared by 6 bases and J by 0 bases, with 4 bases of the junction left unmatched. The CDR3 nucleotides are TGTGCCAGTAGGCCTGGACTAGCGGGGAGCACAGATACGCAGTATTTT. The encoded protein is CASRPGLAGSTDTQYF.

The chain combines TRBV27 with TRBJ1-1; D is perhaps TRBD1 (6 bases). CDR1 is MNHEY and CDR2 is SMNVEV in the germline V gene (reference sequence). Trimming took 3 bases from V and 4 from J, leaving 9 bases between them. The CDR3 is 13 residues long. In DNA form, the CDR3 reads TGTGCCAGCAGTTTCGCGGGGGCCACTGAAGCTTTCTTT. This gives the protein CASSFAGATEAFF.

This clone showed up just once. One end of the junction does not line up with germline, which may come from a read error. This chain's CDR3 is CASSEEGTANYGYTF. The CDR3 DNA follows: TGTGCCAGCAGCGAAGAAGGCACAGCTAACTATGGCTACACCTTC. This chain connects TRBV14 to TRBJ1-2, with D uncertain. This CDR3 is 15 amino acids long. In germline, CDR1 is SGHDN, CDR2 FVKESK.